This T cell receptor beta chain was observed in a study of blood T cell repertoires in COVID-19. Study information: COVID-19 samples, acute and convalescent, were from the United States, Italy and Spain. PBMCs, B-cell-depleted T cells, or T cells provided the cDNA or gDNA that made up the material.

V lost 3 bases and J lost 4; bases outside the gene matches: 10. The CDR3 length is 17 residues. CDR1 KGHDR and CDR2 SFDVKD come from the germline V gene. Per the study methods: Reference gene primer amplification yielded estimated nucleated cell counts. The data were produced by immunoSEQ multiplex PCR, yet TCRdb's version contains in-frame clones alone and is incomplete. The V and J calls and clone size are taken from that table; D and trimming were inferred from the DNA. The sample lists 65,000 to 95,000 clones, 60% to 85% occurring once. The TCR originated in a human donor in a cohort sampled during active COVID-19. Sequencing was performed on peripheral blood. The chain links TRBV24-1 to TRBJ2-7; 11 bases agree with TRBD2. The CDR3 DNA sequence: TGTGCCACCAGTGATCCGGGGACTAGCGGAGGCCATTACGAGCAGTACGTC. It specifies CATSDPGTSGGHYEQYV.